This section outlines one T cell receptor (beta chain) sequence together with its context. The source of the sample is a study of control samples from healthy donors and cancer patients. Some clones are missing from TCRdb's copy, which holds only in-frame ones; the method was immunoSEQ multiplex PCR. The data show some 200,000 clones, approximately 95% seen once. The sample was blood. The sequence derives from a man between 18 and 35 years old in good health.

The DNA for the CDR3 is TGTGCCAGCTCATCTGGGTTACAAGAGACCCAGTACTTC. Its protein product is CASSSGLQETQYF. V is TRBV18 and J is TRBJ2-5; D uncertain. Germline loops: CDR1 KGHSH, CDR2 LQKENI. V was cut by 5 bases and J by 2 bases, with 9 bases left in between. CDR3 length equals 13 residues.